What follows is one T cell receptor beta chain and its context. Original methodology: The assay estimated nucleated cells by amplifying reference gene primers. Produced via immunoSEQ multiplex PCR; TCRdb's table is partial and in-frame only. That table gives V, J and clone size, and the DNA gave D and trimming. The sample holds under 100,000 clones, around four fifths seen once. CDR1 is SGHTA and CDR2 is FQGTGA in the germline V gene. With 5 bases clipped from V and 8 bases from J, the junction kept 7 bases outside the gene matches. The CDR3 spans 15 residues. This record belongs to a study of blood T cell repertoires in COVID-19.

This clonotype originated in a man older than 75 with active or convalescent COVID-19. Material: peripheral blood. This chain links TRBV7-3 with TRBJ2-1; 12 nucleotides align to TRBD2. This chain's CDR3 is CASSTTSGGRDEQFF. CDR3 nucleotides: TGTGCCAGCAGCACGACTAGCGGGGGTCGCGATGAGCAGTTCTTC.